This section outlines one TCR beta chain sequence together with its context. Its antigen is not identified. Patients received nivolumab 3 mg/kg at weeks 1, 4, 7, 10, then fortnightly to week 26. From germline, CDR1 is SEHNR and CDR2 FQNEAQ (reference sequence). This CDR3 comprises 13 residues. Trimming pared 1 base from V and 8 bases from J, leaving 11 bases between. These data belong to a study of ipilimumab plus nivolumab after autologous stem cell transplantation. Overall study context: Typical patient got a handful of ipilimumab doses and fewer than 10 nivolumab doses (median). Myeloma patients were high-risk transplant-naive or relapsed within 3 years of first autologous transplant.

Assay: immunoSEQ multiplex PCR; the TCRdb copy retains only in-frame clones and omits some. The table lists some 45,000 clones, roughly 84% of them singletons, with 0.7% to 1% in the top ten. Study-wide findings and caveats: Per the authors, repertoire, Treg and microbiota data justify further study.

Specimen: PBMCs, collected in a trial of ipilimumab plus nivolumab as post-transplant consolidation. The clonotype originates from a male donor with multiple myeloma. The rearrangement uses TRBV7-9 and TRBJ1-1, with D tentatively TRBD1 (6 bases). CDR3 in amino acids: CASSLDLGAEAFF. CDR3 in DNA: TGTGCCAGCAGCTTAGACCTGGGGGCCGAAGCTTTCTTT.